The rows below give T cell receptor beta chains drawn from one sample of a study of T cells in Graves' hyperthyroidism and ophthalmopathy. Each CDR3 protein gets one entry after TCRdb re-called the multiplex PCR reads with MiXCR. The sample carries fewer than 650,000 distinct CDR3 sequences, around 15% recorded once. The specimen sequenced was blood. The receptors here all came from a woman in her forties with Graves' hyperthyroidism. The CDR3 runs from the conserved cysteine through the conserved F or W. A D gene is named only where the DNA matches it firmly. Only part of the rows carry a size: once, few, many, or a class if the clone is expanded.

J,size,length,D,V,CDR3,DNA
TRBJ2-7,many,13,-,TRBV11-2,CASSFRDTEEQYF,TGTGCCAGCAGCTTCCGAGACACCGAAGAGCAGTACTTC
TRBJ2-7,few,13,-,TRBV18,CASSPSPNREQYF,TGTGCCAGCTCACCAAGCCCCAACAGGGAGCAGTACTTC
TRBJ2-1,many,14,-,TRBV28,CASSLSGGRNEQFF,TGTGCCAGCAGTTTGTCAGGCGGCCGGAATGAGCAGTTCTTC
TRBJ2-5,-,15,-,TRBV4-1,CASSQQDGSRETQYF,TGCGCCAGCAGCCAACAGGACGGGAGCCGGGAGACCCAGTACTTC
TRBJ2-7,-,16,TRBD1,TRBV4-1,CASSQDPGDRSYEQYF,TGCGCCAGCAGCCAAGATCCGGGGGACAGGTCCTACGAGCAGTACTTC
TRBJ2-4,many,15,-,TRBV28,CASSSQGLAKNIQYF,TGTGCCAGCAGTTCCCAAGGGCTAGCCAAAAACATTCAGTACTTC
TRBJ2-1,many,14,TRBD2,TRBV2,CASSELAGSNEQFF,TGTGCCAGCAGTGAACTAGCGGGTAGCAATGAGCAGTTCTTC
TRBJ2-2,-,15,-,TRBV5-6,CASSLLDGRTGELFF,TGTGCCAGCAGCTTGTTGGATGGGCGCACCGGGGAGCTGTTTTTT
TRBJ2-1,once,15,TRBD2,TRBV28,CASSLTGLAGTEQFF,TGTGCCAGCAGTTTGACCGGACTAGCGGGCACTGAGCAGTTCTTC
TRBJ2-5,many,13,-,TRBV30,CAWSVSSVETQYF,TGTGCCTGGAGTGTTAGTAGCGTCGAGACCCAGTACTTC
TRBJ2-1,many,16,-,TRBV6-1,CASSSIQVNSYNEQFF,TGTGCCAGCAGTTCCATACAGGTTAACTCCTACAATGAGCAGTTCTTC
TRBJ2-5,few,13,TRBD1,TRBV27,CASRRTGKETRYF,TGTGCCAGCAGGAGGACAGGGAAAGAGACCCGGTACTTC
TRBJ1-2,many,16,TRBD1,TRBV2,CASSVSAAGTVYGYTF,TGTGCCAGCAGTGTCTCGGCCGCCGGGACAGTTTATGGCTACACCTTC
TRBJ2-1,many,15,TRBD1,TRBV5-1,CASSSGQGSMNEQFF,TGCGCCAGCAGCTCAGGACAGGGAAGTATGAATGAGCAGTTCTTC
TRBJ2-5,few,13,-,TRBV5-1,CASSGTTGTNSNF,TGCGCCAGCAGCGGTACGACGGGGACAAACAGTAACTTC
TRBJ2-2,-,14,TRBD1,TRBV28,CASIQTGPTGELFF,TGTGCCAGCATCCAGACAGGGCCCACCGGGGAGCTGTTTTTT
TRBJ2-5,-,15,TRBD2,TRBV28,CASSLAGGGRETQYF,TGTGCCAGCAGTTTAGCGGGAGGAGGGCGAGAGACCCAGTACTTC
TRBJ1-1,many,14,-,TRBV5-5,CASSLLWQNTEAFF,TGTGCCAGCAGCTTGTTATGGCAGAACACTGAAGCTTTCTTT
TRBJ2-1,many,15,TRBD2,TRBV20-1,CSAPTSGRALYEQFF,TGCAGTGCTCCGACTAGCGGGAGGGCCCTCTATGAGCAGTTCTTC
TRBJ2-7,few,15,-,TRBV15,CATRDLDSNSYEQYF,TGTGCCACCAGGGATTTGGACAGTAACTCCTACGAGCAGTACTTC
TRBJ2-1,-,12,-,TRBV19,CASSTENNEQFF,TGTGCCAGTAGTACCGAAAACAATGAGCAGTTCTTC
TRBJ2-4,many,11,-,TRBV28,CASSFENIQYF,TGTGCCAGCAGTTTTGAAAACATTCAGTACTTC
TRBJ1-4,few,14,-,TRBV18,CASSPRQTNEKLVF,TGTGCCAGCTCACCACGACAGACGAATGAAAAACTGGTTTTT
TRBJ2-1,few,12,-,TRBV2,CASTIELNEQFF,TGTGCCAGCACAATTGAACTAAATGAGCAGTTCTTC
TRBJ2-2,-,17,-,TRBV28,CASSSPGGGSGTGELFF,TGTGCCAGCAGTTCCCCCGGGGGCGGGAGCGGGACCGGGGAGCTGTTTTTT
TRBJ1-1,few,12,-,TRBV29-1,CSVGPTTSEAFF,TGCAGCGTTGGCCCAACTACATCTGAAGCTTTCTTT
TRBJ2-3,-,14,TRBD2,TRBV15,CATSASGSEDTQYF,TGTGCCACCTCGGCTAGCGGGAGTGAAGATACGCAGTATTTT
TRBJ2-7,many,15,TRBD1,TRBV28,CASSLPGQALGEQYF,TGTGCCAGCAGTCTCCCGGGACAGGCCTTGGGGGAGCAGTACTTC
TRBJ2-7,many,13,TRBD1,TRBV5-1,CASSLGQAFEQYF,TGCGCCAGCAGCTTAGGACAGGCCTTCGAGCAGTACTTC
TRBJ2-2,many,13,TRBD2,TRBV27,CASSSSGNGELFF,TGTGCCAGCAGTTCCAGCGGGAACGGGGAGCTGTTTTTT
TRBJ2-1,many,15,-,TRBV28,CASSRDGSSYNEQFF,TGTGCCAGCAGTAGGGACGGTAGCTCCTACAATGAGCAGTTCTTC
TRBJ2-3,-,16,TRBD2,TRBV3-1,CASSQTTSGNTDTQYF,TGTGCCAGCAGCCAGACCACTAGCGGAAACACAGATACGCAGTATTTT
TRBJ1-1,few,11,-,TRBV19,CASTTRGEAFF,TGTGCCAGTACCACCAGGGGTGAAGCTTTCTTT
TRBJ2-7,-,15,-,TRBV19,CASSIKGSLTYEQYF,TGTGCCAGTAGTATAAAAGGTTCCCTTACCTACGAGCAGTACTTC
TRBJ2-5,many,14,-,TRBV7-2,CASSLRQLQETQYF,TGTGCCAGCAGCTTAAGGCAGCTTCAAGAGACCCAGTACTTC
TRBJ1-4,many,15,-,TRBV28,CASSLGGNRYEKLFF,TGTGCCAGCAGTTTAGGAGGTAACCGATACGAAAAACTGTTTTTT
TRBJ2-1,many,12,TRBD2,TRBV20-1,CSVSGMGNEQFF,TGCAGTGTAAGCGGGATGGGCAATGAGCAGTTCTTC
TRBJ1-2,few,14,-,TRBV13,CASSPARGSDGYTF,TGTGCCAGCAGCCCCGCTCGCGGGTCGGATGGCTACACCTTC
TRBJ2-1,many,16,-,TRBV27,CASSSLAGDRNNEQFF,TGTGCCAGCAGTTCCCTCGCAGGGGATAGGAACAATGAGCAGTTCTTC
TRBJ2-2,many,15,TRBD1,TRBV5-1,CASSPGQGPTGELFF,TGCGCCAGCAGCCCGGGACAGGGACCTACCGGGGAGCTGTTTTTT
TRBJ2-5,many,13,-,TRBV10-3,CAISESLQHAQYF,TGTGCCATCAGTGAGTCCCTCCAGCACGCTCAGTACTTC
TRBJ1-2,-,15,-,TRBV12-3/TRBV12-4,CASSPTPGRLYGYTF,TGTGCCAGCAGTCCCACCCCAGGGCGGCTCTATGGCTACACCTTC
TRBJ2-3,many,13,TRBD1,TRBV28,CASSSGTADTQYF,TGTGCCAGCAGTTCAGGGACAGCAGATACGCAGTATTTT
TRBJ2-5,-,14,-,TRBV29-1,CSVVAPTPQETQYF,TGCAGCGTTGTCGCCCCGACACCTCAAGAGACCCAGTACTTC
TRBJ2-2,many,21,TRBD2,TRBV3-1,CASSQDLRLAGGGANTGELFF,TGTGCCAGCAGCCAAGATCTTAGACTAGCGGGAGGCGGAGCGAACACCGGGGAGCTGTTTTTT
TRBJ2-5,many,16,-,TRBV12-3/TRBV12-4,CASSLWGAPRQETQYF,TGTGCCAGCAGTTTGTGGGGGGCCCCAAGGCAAGAGACCCAGTACTTC
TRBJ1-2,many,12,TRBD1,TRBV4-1,CASQGGNKGYTF,TGCGCCAGCCAGGGGGGTAATAAGGGCTACACCTTC
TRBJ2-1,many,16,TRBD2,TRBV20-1,CSAVSGTSGNLNEQFF,TGCAGTGCTGTTTCCGGGACTAGCGGGAACCTCAATGAGCAGTTCTTC
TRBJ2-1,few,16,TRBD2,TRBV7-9,CASSPPSAGGPNEQFF,TGTGCCAGCAGCCCCCCGTCGGCGGGAGGGCCCAATGAGCAGTTCTTC
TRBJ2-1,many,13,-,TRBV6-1,CASSWTPSNEQFF,TGTGCCAGCAGTTGGACCCCCAGCAATGAGCAGTTCTTC
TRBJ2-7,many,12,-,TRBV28,CASSSPGPEQYF,TGTGCCAGCAGCTCCCCGGGGCCTGAGCAGTACTTC
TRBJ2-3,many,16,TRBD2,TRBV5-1,CASSWTSLAEGDTQYF,TGCGCCAGCAGCTGGACGTCACTAGCGGAAGGGGATACGCAGTATTTT
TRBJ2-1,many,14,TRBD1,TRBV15,CATSRDRGRNEQFF,TGTGCCACCAGCAGGGACAGGGGGCGGAATGAGCAGTTCTTC
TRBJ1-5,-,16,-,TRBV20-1,CSARDLRGGSNQPQHF,TGCAGTGCTAGAGATCTCCGTGGGGGTAGCAATCAGCCCCAGCATTTT
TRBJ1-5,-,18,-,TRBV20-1,CSARDNGRSTYSNQPQHF,TGCAGTGCTAGAGATAACGGCAGGTCGACTTATAGCAATCAGCCCCAGCATTTT
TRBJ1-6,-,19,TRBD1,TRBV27,CASSLSGTGGKERNSPLHF,TGTGCCAGCAGTTTATCCGGGACAGGGGGCAAAGAGAGGAATTCACCCCTCCACTTT
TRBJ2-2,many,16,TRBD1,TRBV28,CASSSPGTVNTGELFF,TGTGCCAGCAGTTCCCCCGGGACAGTCAACACCGGGGAGCTGTTTTTT
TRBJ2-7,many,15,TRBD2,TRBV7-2,CASSLRAGGPYEQYF,TGTGCCAGCAGTTTAAGGGCGGGAGGGCCATACGAGCAGTACTTC